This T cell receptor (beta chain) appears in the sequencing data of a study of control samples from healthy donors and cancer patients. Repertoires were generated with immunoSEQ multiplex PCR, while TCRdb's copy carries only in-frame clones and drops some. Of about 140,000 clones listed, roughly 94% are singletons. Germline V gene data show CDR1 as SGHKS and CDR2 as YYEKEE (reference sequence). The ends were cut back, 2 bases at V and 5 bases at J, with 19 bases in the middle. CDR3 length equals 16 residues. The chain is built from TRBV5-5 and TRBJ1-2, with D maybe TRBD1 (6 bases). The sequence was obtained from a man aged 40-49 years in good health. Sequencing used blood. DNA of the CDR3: TGTGCCAGCAGCTTTACCTTCGGGACAACTCCTTATGGCTACACCTTC. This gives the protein CASSFTFGTTPYGYTF.